These 21 T cell receptor beta chains were all obtained from the same sample, sequenced in a study of cytomegalovirus exposure and HLA in healthy donors. The PCR ran on 60 Vbeta and 13 Jbeta primers. Data came from immunoSEQ multiplex PCR; TCRdb stores just in-frame clones and leaves some out. The sample lists around 130,000 clones, around 66% occurring once. Sequences were obtained from PBMCs. The source is a man younger than 35 in good health and CMV-seronegative.

This chain joins TRBV7-8 and TRBJ2-7, with 12 bases aligning to TRBD1. The germline CDR1 and CDR2 sequences are SGHVS and FQNEAQ. The V segment lost 1 base and the J segment 4 bases; nucleotides outside the gene matches: 5. CDR3 length: 16 amino acids. CDR3 DNA sequence: TGTGCCAGCAGCTTAGGTAGGGACAGGGGGCCGTACGAGCAGTACTTC. Translating gives CASSLGRDRGPYEQYF.

The chain recombines TRBV19 with TRBJ2-1; the match to TRBD2 covers 10 bases. CDR3 size: 15 residues. Trimming cost V 5 bases and J 7 bases; bases outside gene matches: 8. Germline V gene sequence: CDR1 LNHDA, CDR2 SQIVND (reference sequence). DNA for the CDR3: TGTGCCAGTAGTGCACGGACTAGCGGCTCAAATGAGCAGTTCTTC. It specifies CASSARTSGSNEQFF.

V usage is TRBV10-2 and J usage is TRBJ2-7; D uncertain. V was clipped by 0 bases and J by 1 base, with 10 bases between them. This CDR3 is built from 15 residues. Germline V gives CDR1 WSHSY, CDR2 SAAADI. The CDR3 loop is CASSESKVRSYEQYF. CDR3 bases: TGCGCCAGCAGTGAGTCGAAAGTTCGGTCCTACGAGCAGTACTTC.

The V call is TRBV5-1, the J call TRBJ1-1; 7 bases map to TRBD1. V trimming: 3 bases; J trimming: 5 bases; junction bases outside the gene matches: 7. This CDR3 comprises 14 residues. Germline V gives CDR1 SGHRS, CDR2 YFSETQ. The CDR3 region has the DNA TGCGCCAGCAGCTGGAGACAGGGTGGTACTGAAGCTTTCTTT. Encoded protein: CASSWRQGGTEAFF.

The chain joins TRBV5-6 to TRBJ2-7; 10 nucleotides align to TRBD2. This CDR3 has 16 residues. Germline CDR1 SGHDT, CDR2 YYEEEE. Trimming at V came to 0 bases and at J to 4 bases, leaving 7 bases not matched to a gene. The DNA of the CDR3 is TGTGCCAGCAGCTTGGCTTTTAGCGGGAGGTCGTACGAGCAGTACTTC. It specifies CASSLAFSGRSYEQYF.

This clone was counted a few times. The chain combines TRBV6-5 with TRBJ1-3; no clear D. With 5 bases removed from V and 0 bases from J, the gap between germline ends came to 11 bases. The CDR3 spans 15 residues. The germline V gene has CDR1 MNHEY and CDR2 SVGAGI. The CDR3 nucleotides are TGTGCCAGCAGTCAGGTTCCGCACTCTGGAAACACCATATATTTT. Protein product: CASSQVPHSGNTIYF.

Concerning this clone itself: Other DNA sequences within the sample encode an identical CDR3. The chain employs TRBV5-1 and TRBJ2-1, with 7 bases fitting TRBD1. This CDR3 has 15 amino acids. The J segment lost 0 bases and the V segment lost 5 bases, leaving 5 bases of the junction unmatched. Looked up from germline, CDR1 is SGHRS and CDR2 is YFSETQ. For the CDR3, the DNA is TGCGCCAGCAGTTCGACAGGGAGCTCCTACAATGAGCAGTTCTTC. The encoded protein is CASSSTGSSYNEQFF.

The chain employs TRBV6-5 and TRBJ2-1, with D perhaps TRBD2 (6 bases). Trimming took 6 bases from V and 10 from J, leaving 16 bases between them. Germline V gene data show CDR1 as MNHEY and CDR2 as SVGAGI. The CDR3 covers 13 residues. CDR3 bases: TGTGCCAGCAGGATCGGAGGGCAGGGCGAGCAGTTCTTC. Amino acid sequence: CASRIGGQGEQFF.

The chain joins TRBV7-9 to TRBJ1-4, with 7 bases lining up with TRBD1. With V trimmed by 7 bases and J by 4 bases, 9 bases remained unmatched. CDR3 length: 15 residues. Germline V lookup: CDR1 SEHNR, CDR2 FQNEAQ (reference sequence). CDR3 coding DNA: TGTGCCAGCATCACCTTGGACAGGAATAATGAAAAACTGTTTTTT. Translating gives CASITLDRNNEKLFF. Variable domain in full (rest from reference TRBV7-9 and TRBJ1-4): DTGVSQNPRHKITKRGQNVTFRCDPISEHNRLYWYRQTLGQGPEFLTYFQNEAQLEKSRLLSDRFSAERPKGSFSTLEIQRTEQGDSAMYLCASITLDRNNEKLFFGSGTQLSVL.

This clone appeared a few times. The junction departs from the called germline gene at one end, perhaps through a read error. The rearrangement uses TRBV5-1 and TRBJ2-2; D perhaps matches TRBD1 (6 bases). The CDR3 length is 15 residues. Germline CDR1 SGHRS, CDR2 YFSETQ. The CDR3 is CASSLEGQNTRELFF. CDR3 sequence (DNA): TGCGCCAGCAGCTTGGAAGGACAGAACACCCGGGAGCTGTTTTTT.

The chain employs TRBV5-4 and TRBJ2-7, with D perhaps TRBD1 (5 bases). In germline, CDR1 is SGHNT, CDR2 YYREEE (reference sequence). The CDR3 runs to 16 residues. Trimming stripped 4 bases from V and 1 base from J, with 18 bases between. CDR3: CASSVYTGSGSYEQYF. The CDR3 DNA reads TGTGCCAGCAGCGTTTATACAGGTAGTGGATCCTACGAGCAGTACTTC.

This clone showed up just a few times. The chain joins TRBV5-8 to TRBJ1-1; 7 bases match TRBD1. Germline V gives CDR1 SGHTS, CDR2 YDEGEE. The CDR3 has 15 residues. The V segment lost 4 bases and the J segment 5 bases; nucleotides outside the gene matches: 11. CDR3 in DNA: TGTGCCAGCAGCCTACACACAGGGGTTTGGACTGAAGCTTTCTTT. This sequence encodes CASSLHTGVWTEAFF.

This clone has more than one count but fewer than ten. The V gene is TRBV30, the J gene TRBJ2-7; D is perhaps TRBD1 (6 bases). The length of the CDR3 is 12 residues. Germline V gene data show CDR1 as GTSNPN and CDR2 as SVGIG (reference sequence). Trimming shortened V by 5 bases and J by 3 bases, and 11 bases separated the two germline ends. CDR3: CAWDIRGYEQYF. The CDR3 DNA reads TGTGCCTGGGATATCAGGGGCTACGAGCAGTACTTC.

This clone has a handful of counts. The chain employs TRBV9 and TRBJ1-1; 7 bases match TRBD1. Germline V lookup: CDR1 SGDLS, CDR2 YYNGEE. J was trimmed by 1 base and V by 4 bases; bases with no gene match: 16. This CDR3 region has 18 residues. Here the CDR3 reads CASSPSMRQGRGNTEAFF. The CDR3 DNA follows: TGTGCCAGCAGCCCAAGCATGAGACAGGGTAGAGGGAACACTGAAGCTTTCTTT.

This clone was seen more than once but under ten times. This chain links TRBV5-1 with TRBJ2-2; D may be TRBD1 (6 bases). Deletions cut 7 bases from V and 2 bases from J, with 15 bases between. CDR3 size: 15 residues. CDR1 is SGHRS, CDR2 YFSETQ, per germline. The CDR3 bases are TGCGCCAGCGAAAGGGGGACACAAAACACCGGGGAGCTGTTTTTT. It specifies CASERGTQNTGELFF.

The genes are TRBV28 and TRBJ2-7, with D possibly TRBD2 on 6 matching bases. Between the trimmed V and J ends, which lost 3 bases and 6 bases, there was a span of 15 bases. The CDR3 is 14 amino acids. Germline V CDR1 and CDR2: MDHEN, SYDVKM. CDR3 DNA: TGTGCCAGCAGTTTTACGCGGATCGGGAGCGAGCAGTACTTC. It specifies CASSFTRIGSEQYF.

In its sample, this clone was seen a few times. The J gene is TRBJ2-3, the V gene TRBV9, with D possibly TRBD2 on 5 matching bases. Trimming removed 4 bases from V and 2 bases from J, with 11 bases in between. The germline V gene has CDR1 SGDLS and CDR2 YYNGEE. There are 14 residues in the CDR3. CDR3 loop: CASSRGLFTDTQYF. As DNA, the CDR3 is TGTGCCAGCAGCAGAGGACTCTTCACAGATACGCAGTATTTT.

The chain links TRBV6-5 to TRBJ2-7; tentative D call: TRBD1 (5 bases). The CDR3 is made up of 14 amino acids. V lost 7 bases and J 4 bases, leaving 17 bases between the germline ends. Germline V lookup: CDR1 MNHEY, CDR2 SVGAGI. CDR3 in amino acids: CASTKAGIRYEQYF. CDR3 DNA: TGTGCCAGCACCAAGGCAGGGATCCGGTACGAGCAGTACTTC.

The V and J genes are TRBV28 and TRBJ2-5; 7 bases agree with TRBD2. The CDR3 contains 16 residues. Germline V lookup: CDR1 MDHEN, CDR2 SYDVKM. V gave up 5 bases and J gave up 5 bases; unmatched junction bases: 14. The CDR3 here is CASSNPTGGSGETQYF. CDR3 DNA: TGTGCCAGCAGTAACCCCACCGGGGGGAGCGGGGAGACCCAGTACTTC.

This clone was observed once. Here the CDR3 DNA reads TGTGCCAGCAGCCCCCAACAGGGGCCGGCGGGCTACACCTTC. Translated: CASSPQQGPAGYTF. V usage is TRBV7-2 and J usage is TRBJ1-2; TRBD1 matches 7 bases. Germline V gene sequence: CDR1 SGHTA, CDR2 FQGNSA. V lost 5 bases to trimming and J lost 8 bases; unmatched junction nucleotides: 11. This CDR3 comprises 14 residues.

This clone was detected only a few times. The gene calls are TRBV27 and TRBJ2-7; 7 bases match TRBD2. With V trimmed by 6 bases and J by 4 bases, 18 bases remained unmatched. CDR3 length equals 17 residues. Germline CDR1 and CDR2: MNHEY and SMNVEV (reference sequence). The CDR3 loop is CASSKGTSVGLLYEQYF. DNA of the CDR3: TGTGCCAGCAGCAAGGGAACTAGCGTTGGTCTTTTGTACGAGCAGTACTTC.